This T cell receptor (beta chain) was identified during a study of T cell responses to AZD1222 COVID-19 vaccine. Study conclusions and caveats: Sampling that yielded the repertoires occurred only after the peak T cell response. Only 5 or 6 AZD1222 recipients were seropositive at baseline.

CDR1 is SGHAT and CDR2 is FQNNGV in the germline V gene. Trimming removed 5 bases from V and 7 bases from J, with 29 bases in between. The CDR3 loop spans 18 amino acids. On this clone: Its matching antigen is unknown.

The protocol was immunoSEQ multiplex PCR, while the TCRdb copy is restricted to in-frame clones and leaves out a portion. The table includes roughly 150,000 clones, 85% to 95% detected once. The clonotype comes from an adult in good health. Sequenced material: peripheral blood, taken on day 0 of AZD1222 vaccination. The chain employs TRBV11-2 and TRBJ1-2; D is uncertain. The chain's CDR3 is CASSPISTAPRPLGGYTF. The CDR3 DNA reads TGTGCCAGCAGCCCAATAAGTACAGCTCCTCGTCCTTTGGGTGGCTACACCTTC.